These 30 T cell receptor beta chains came from one sample sequenced in a study of blood T cell repertoires in COVID-19. The repertoire was sequenced with immunoSEQ multiplex PCR; TCRdb's copy has only in-frame clones and lacks some. The table has under 350,000 clones, around 89% seen once. Sequenced: peripheral blood. The receptor source for this set is a man in his forties with acute or convalescent COVID-19.

V usage is TRBV3-1 (or the pseudogene TRBV3-2) and J usage is TRBJ1-1, with TRBD1 matching over 7 bases. The V gene end was trimmed by 4 bases and the J gene end by 0 bases; junction bases not matched to a gene: 5. This CDR3 has 15 amino acids. Germline V gene lookup returns CDR1 LGHDT and CDR2 YNNKEL (reference sequence). The CDR3 DNA is TGTGCCAGCAGCCGACTGACAGGGATGAACACTGAAGCTTTCTTT. The encoded protein is CASSRLTGMNTEAFF.

In this sample, this clone turned up a few times. This chain uses TRBV4-2 with TRBJ1-2; the match to TRBD1 covers 7 bases. CDR1 is LGHNA, CDR2 YNFKEQ, per germline. V was clipped by 3 bases and J by 7 bases; unmatched bases: 5. This CDR3 contains 13 residues. CDR3 residues: CASSQTGLGGYTF. In DNA, the CDR3 is TGTGCCAGCAGCCAGACAGGGCTCGGTGGCTACACCTTC.

The chain combines TRBV5-1 with TRBJ2-4; 9 nucleotides match TRBD2. Germline assignment: CDR1 SGHRS and CDR2 YFSETQ. Trimming removed 1 base from V and 4 bases from J; junction bases left unmatched: 9. The length of the CDR3 is 17 residues. The CDR3: CASSLNSGGGGKNIQYF. For the CDR3, the DNA is TGCGCCAGCAGCTTGAATAGCGGGGGAGGAGGTAAAAACATTCAGTACTTC. The full variable domain, in which reference TRBV5-1 and TRBJ2-4 provide the parts outside the CDR3, is KAGVTQTPRYLIKTRGQQVTLSCSPISGHRSVSWYQQTPGQGLQFLFEYFSETQRNKGNFPGRFSGRQFSNSRSEMNVSTLELGDSALYLCASSLNSGGGGKNIQYFGAGTRLSVL.

This chain connects TRBV30 to TRBJ2-7, with 8 bases aligning to TRBD1. CDR1 and CDR2 from the germline V gene are GTSNPN and SVGIG (reference sequence). V was pared by 2 bases and J by 7 bases, with 10 bases of the junction left unmatched. CDR3 size: 14 residues. The CDR3 sequence: CAWSRRQGAWEQYF. The CDR3 nucleotides read TGTGCCTGGAGTCGAAGGCAGGGGGCTTGGGAGCAGTACTTC.

This chain connects TRBV11-3 to TRBJ2-2, with a possible D match to TRBD2 (6 bases). In germline, CDR1 is SGHNT, CDR2 YENEEA. The CDR3 runs to 15 residues. V lost 2 bases to trimming and J lost 6 bases, with 13 bases between them. The CDR3 DNA reads TGTGCCAGCAGCTTAAACGGAGGGGAAGCCGGGGAGCTGTTTTTT. Its protein is CASSLNGGEAGELFF.

This chain connects TRBV5-1 to TRBJ1-2; 9 bases match TRBD1. CDR1 SGHRS and CDR2 YFSETQ come from the germline V gene. CDR3 length: 16 residues. The V and J ends lost 3 bases and 2 bases, in that order; junction bases with no gene match: 8. The CDR3 region has the DNA TGCGCCAGCAGCTCCCGGGGACAGGGAGCCAACTATGGCTACACCTTC. Protein product: CASSSRGQGANYGYTF.

The chain has TRBV11-2 and TRBJ2-2; TRBD1 agrees at 7 bases. CDR3 size: 16 residues. V dropped 5 bases and J dropped 4; count of bases not matched to a gene: 10. The germline gives CDR1 SGHAT, CDR2 FQNNGV. CDR3 sequence (DNA): TGTGCCAGCAGCATAACAGGGGCGGACGGCACCGGGGAGCTGTTTTTT. Its protein product is CASSITGADGTGELFF.

The chain has TRBV11-2 and TRBJ1-2; weak D call: TRBD1 (5 bases). Germline values: CDR1 SGHAT, CDR2 FQNNGV. This CDR3 region has 14 residues. With 5 bases removed from V and 4 bases from J, the gap between germline ends came to 14 bases. The CDR3 protein is CASSPWGGLYGYTF. DNA for the CDR3: TGTGCCAGCAGCCCCTGGGGGGGACTCTATGGCTACACCTTC.

This clone appeared a few times. The V gene is TRBV30, the J gene TRBJ1-5, with 7 bases identical to TRBD1. In germline, CDR1 is GTSNPN, CDR2 SVGIG (reference sequence). Trimming cost V 0 bases and J 6 bases; bases outside gene matches: 2. This CDR3 contains 13 residues. CDR3 nucleotides: TGTGCCTGGAGTGTTGCAGGGGGTCAGCCCCAGCATTTT. As protein: CAWSVAGGQPQHF. The full variable domain, in which reference TRBV30 and TRBJ1-5 provide the parts outside the CDR3, is SQTIHQWPATLVQPVGSPLSLECTVEGTSNPNLYWYRQAAGRGLQLLFYSVGIGQISSEVPQNLSASRPQDRQFILSSKKLLLSDSGFYLCAWSVAGGQPQHFGDGTRLSIL.

The rearrangement uses TRBV5-5 and TRBJ1-1; D gene ambiguous. The CDR3 runs 14 residues. V shed 4 bases and J shed 0 bases, with 10 bases lying between them. Germline V CDR1 and CDR2: SGHKS, YYEKEE (reference sequence). The chain's CDR3 is CASSLQSLNTEAFF. The CDR3 bases are TGTGCCAGCAGCCTACAGAGCTTGAACACTGAAGCTTTCTTT.

The chain couples TRBV20-1 to TRBJ2-7, with 10 bases aligning to TRBD1. CDR1 is DFQATT and CDR2 is SNEGSKA in the germline V gene (reference sequence). This CDR3 spans 15 amino acids. With 3 bases clipped from V and 9 bases from J, the junction kept 14 bases outside the gene matches. CDR3 residues: CSASTLGQGISGQYF. The CDR3 DNA is TGCAGTGCTAGTACCTTGGGACAGGGGATATCTGGGCAGTACTTC.

The chain joins TRBV7-9 to TRBJ1-1; 8 bases agree with TRBD1. Germline CDR1 is SEHNR and CDR2 is FQNEAQ (reference sequence). The CDR3 is made up of 17 amino acids. Trimming at V came to 5 bases and at J to 1 base, leaving 12 bases not matched to a gene. The CDR3 nucleotides are TGTGCCAGCAGCCCACCTGACAGGGGCGAACGGAACACTGAAGCTTTCTTT. Protein product: CASSPPDRGERNTEAFF.

The chain uses TRBV7-8 and TRBJ1-1; 7 nucleotides line up with TRBD1. V lost 6 bases to trimming and J lost 6 bases; unmatched junction nucleotides: 10. CDR1 and CDR2 from the germline V gene are SGHVS and FQNEAQ. The CDR3 extends over 14 amino acids. The CDR3 loop reads CASRQGGSGAEAFF. The CDR3 coding sequence is TGTGCCAGCAGGCAGGGGGGATCGGGGGCTGAAGCTTTCTTT.

The gene calls are TRBV5-4 and TRBJ1-6; 8 bases map to TRBD1. Germline V CDR1 and CDR2: SGHNT, YYREEE (reference sequence). This CDR3 has 14 residues. The ends lost 3 bases at V and 6 bases at J; junction bases unmatched: 2. CDR3: CASSSDRVNSPLHF. CDR3 nucleotides: TGTGCCAGCAGCTCGGACAGGGTTAATTCACCCCTCCACTTT. The whole variable domain, remainder taken from reference TRBV5-4 and TRBJ1-6, is ETGVTQSPTHLIKTRGQQVTLRCSSQSGHNTVSWYQQALGQGPQFIFQYYREEENGRGNFPPRFSGLQFPNYSSELNVNALELDDSALYLCASSSDRVNSPLHFGNGTRLTVT.

The rearrangement links TRBV7-8 to TRBJ2-7, with D possibly matching TRBD2 (5 bases). This CDR3 is 15 amino acids long. The germline CDR1 and CDR2 sequences are SGHVS and FQNEAQ. The ends were cut back, 5 bases at V and 0 bases at J, with 14 bases in the middle. The DNA for the CDR3 is TGTGCCAGCAGCAAGAGACGGGATAGCTCCTACGAGCAGTACTTC. It encodes CASSKRRDSSYEQYF.

This clone was seen a single time. V gene TRBV30 combines with J gene TRBJ2-1, with D uncertain. V lost 2 bases and J 6 bases, leaving 11 bases between the germline ends. Germline V gene data show CDR1 as GTSNPN and CDR2 as SVGIG (reference sequence). This CDR3 has 13 residues. The chain's CDR3 is CAWSPVRGNEQFF. The CDR3 bases are TGTGCCTGGAGTCCCGTACGCGGCAATGAGCAGTTCTTC.

The chain carries TRBV3-1 (or the pseudogene TRBV3-2) and TRBJ2-1, with TRBD1 matching 7 bases. CDR1 is LGHDT, CDR2 YNNKEL, per germline (reference sequence). J gave up 2 bases and V 5 bases, and 6 bases lay outside the gene matches. CDR3 size: 15 residues. CDR3 in amino acids: CASSFRDSPYNEQFF. CDR3 nucleotide sequence: TGTGCCAGCAGCTTCCGGGACAGCCCCTACAATGAGCAGTTCTTC.

The chain links TRBV19 to TRBJ2-1; 8 bases match TRBD1. Trimming took 6 bases from V and 2 from J; bases not matched to a gene: 6. The CDR3 sequence is 15 residues long. Germline CDR1 and CDR2: LNHDA and SQIVND (reference sequence). The CDR3 reads CASSPPGQAYNEQFF. The CDR3 nucleotides read TGTGCCAGTAGCCCACCGGGACAGGCCTACAATGAGCAGTTCTTC.

V is TRBV11-3 and J is TRBJ2-3; D ambiguous. The CDR3 contains 13 residues. V lost 5 bases to trimming and J lost 2 bases, with 8 bases between them. Germline V lookup: CDR1 SGHNT, CDR2 YENEEA. The CDR3 DNA follows: TGTGCCAGCAGCAGAACTACCACAGATACGCAGTATTTT. Encoded protein: CASSRTTTDTQYF.

This clone was observed once. The V and J genes are TRBV9 and TRBJ2-1; 7 nucleotides match TRBD2. V shed 0 bases, J shed 2 bases, and the junction held 2 bases outside the gene matches. The CDR3 loop spans 15 amino acids. Germline CDR1 SGDLS, CDR2 YYNGEE. The CDR3 here is CASSVGSGAYNEQFF. CDR3 nucleotides: TGTGCCAGCAGCGTAGGAAGCGGGGCCTACAATGAGCAGTTCTTC.

The chain recombines TRBV5-1 with TRBJ2-6, with D possibly being TRBD1 (6 bases). The CDR3 covers 15 residues. V lost 1 base to trimming and J lost 4 bases, with 9 bases between them. Germline loops: CDR1 SGHRS, CDR2 YFSETQ. The CDR3 loop is CASSLQGIGANVLTF. In DNA, the CDR3 is TGCGCCAGCAGCTTGCAGGGGATCGGGGCCAACGTCCTGACTTTC.

V and J are TRBV30 and TRBJ2-2; no definite D call. V was cut by 4 bases and J by 5 bases, with 8 bases left in between. The CDR3 length is 12 residues. In germline, CDR1 is GTSNPN, CDR2 SVGIG (reference sequence). Written as DNA, the CDR3 is TGTGCCTGGACCCCAGGTACCGGGGAGCTGTTTTTT. Protein: CAWTPGTGELFF.

Note on this clone: Other DNA sequences in the sample encode the same CDR3. The CDR3 coding sequence is TGTGCCAGTAGTATAGACGGGACAGTCGGGGAAAAACTGTTTTTT. Translated, it gives CASSIDGTVGEKLFF. The chain employs TRBV19 and TRBJ1-4, with TRBD1 matching 7 bases. The V gene's germline CDR1 is LNHDA and CDR2 SQIVND (reference sequence). V dropped 0 bases and J dropped 8; count of bases not matched to a gene: 6. This CDR3 is built from 15 residues.

This sequence joins TRBV29-1 and TRBJ2-2, with D possibly being TRBD1 (6 bases). Germline V lookup: CDR1 SQVTM, CDR2 ANQGSEA. V lost 6 bases to trimming and J lost 4 bases, with 15 bases between them. This CDR3 comprises 14 residues. The CDR3: CSVLPGQITGELFF. CDR3 nucleotides: TGCAGCGTGTTACCGGGACAAATCACCGGGGAGCTGTTTTTT.

The gene calls are TRBV6-1 and TRBJ2-1, with a tentative D call TRBD2 (7 bases). The CDR3 is made up of 17 amino acids. The ends were cut back, 3 bases at V and 7 bases at J, with 22 bases in the middle. Germline V lookup: CDR1 MNHNS, CDR2 SASEGT. CDR3 coding DNA: TGTGCCAGCAGTGATTACAGAGGAGGGGGGGTATTAAATGAGCAGTTCTTC. This encodes CASSDYRGGGVLNEQFF.

The sample holds one count of this clone. The V gene is TRBV7-2, the J gene TRBJ1-5; D gene ambiguous. The CDR3 has 13 amino acids. Germline V CDR1 and CDR2: SGHTA, FQGNSA. Trimming removed 5 bases from V and 0 bases from J, with 5 bases in between. CDR3 loop: CASSRDSNQPQHF. The CDR3 DNA reads as TGTGCCAGCAGCCGGGATAGCAATCAGCCCCAGCATTTT. The entire variable domain, with the rest obtained from reference TRBV7-2 and TRBJ1-5, is as follows: GAGVSQSPSNKVTEKGKDVELRCDPISGHTALYWYRQSLGQGLEFLIYFQGNSAPDKSGLPSDRFSAERTGGSVSTLTIQRTQQEDSAVYLCASSRDSNQPQHFGDGTRLSIL.

The CDR3 is CSGNRDSYGYTF. CDR3 bases: TGCAGCGGTAACCGGGACAGCTATGGCTACACCTTC. The V call is TRBV29-1, the J call TRBJ1-2, with 7 bases that match TRBD1. Trimming cost V 7 bases and J 4 bases; bases outside gene matches: 6. CDR1 and CDR2 (germline): SQVTM, ANQGSEA. The CDR3 spans 12 residues.

The chain is built from TRBV27 and TRBJ1-2; a weak D match, TRBD1 (6 bases). CDR3 length: 17 amino acids. Germline V lookup: CDR1 MNHEY, CDR2 SMNVEV (reference sequence). Trimming took 6 bases from V and 6 from J, leaving 26 bases between them. In nucleotides, the CDR3 is TGTGCCAGCAGCGTTATCGGGACGGTTTTAAAGGGGGATGGCTACACCTTC. Its translation: CASSVIGTVLKGDGYTF.

This chain connects TRBV4-2 to TRBJ2-1, with 7 positions matching TRBD2. CDR1 and CDR2 from the germline V gene are LGHNA and YNFKEQ. The CDR3 contains 15 residues. With 5 bases clipped from V and 1 base from J, the junction kept 5 bases outside the gene matches. CDR3 amino acids: CASSEPGLSYNEQFF. CDR3 DNA sequence: TGTGCCAGCAGCGAACCGGGACTATCCTACAATGAGCAGTTCTTC.

This sequence joins TRBV5-1 and TRBJ2-7, with a tentative D call TRBD1 (6 bases). The CDR3 covers 13 residues. CDR1 is SGHRS, CDR2 YFSETQ, per germline. The V and J ends lost 2 bases and 5 bases respectively, with 11 bases between them. CDR3 loop: CASSFFRGDEQYF. Here the CDR3 DNA reads TGCGCCAGCAGCTTTTTCAGGGGTGACGAGCAGTACTTC. Drawing the rest from reference TRBV5-1 and TRBJ2-7, the complete variable domain is KAGVTQTPRYLIKTRGQQVTLSCSPISGHRSVSWYQQTPGQGLQFLFEYFSETQRNKGNFPGRFSGRQFSNSRSEMNVSTLELGDSALYLCASSFFRGDEQYFGPGTRLTVT.